The clone carrying this T cell receptor beta chain showed up just a few times. The antigen is unknown. Libraries were prepared by immunoSEQ multiplex PCR; TCRdb keeps only in-frame clonotypes and omits some of them. The repertoire holds tens of thousands of clones, with around 87% as singletons. These data are taken from a study of OX40 agonist ivuxolimab in advanced cancers. Points from the study as a whole: On average, a greater number of expanded clones characterised CD8+ T cells relative to CD4+. Dosing at 0.1 to 3.0 mg/kg was accompanied by clonal expansion of CD4+ and CD8+ blood T cells by week 6.

The sequence was obtained from an adult with an advanced solid tumor such as melanoma, head and neck, liver or kidney cancer. This specimen consisted of CD4+ or CD8+ T cells sorted from blood, obtained in a trial of the OX40 agonist ivuxolimab.

DNA of the CDR3: TGTGCCATCAAAGGGGGTAGTGAAAAACTGTTTTTT. Its translation is CAIKGGSEKLFF. The chain combines TRBV10-3 with TRBJ1-4, with D possibly matching TRBD1 (6 bases). V gave up 7 bases and J gave up 7 bases, with 10 bases separating them. The CDR3 has 12 residues. Germline CDR1 reads ENHRY; CDR2 reads SYGVKD.